Following are 6 T cell receptor beta chains from one sample sequenced in a study of blood T cell repertoires in COVID-19. TCRdb's copy holds only in-frame clones and misses some; the assay was immunoSEQ multiplex PCR. The sample holds over 100,000 clones, 85% to 90% seen once. The sequencing input was peripheral blood. The source of these receptors is a human donor in a cohort sampled during active COVID-19.

The CDR3 loop reads CASSLTGGREKLFF. The CDR3 region has the DNA TGTGCCAGCAGCTTGACAGGGGGCCGAGAAAAACTGTTTTTT. V usage is TRBV6-5 and J usage is TRBJ1-4; 10 bases match TRBD1. The germline gives CDR1 MNHEY, CDR2 SVGAGI. V trimming: 6 bases; J trimming: 8 bases; junction bases outside the gene matches: 6. This CDR3 has 14 residues.

V usage is TRBV6-6 and J usage is TRBJ2-1, with 11 bases aligning to TRBD2. Germline V gene lookup returns CDR1 MNHNY and CDR2 SVGAGI (reference sequence). There are 15 residues in the CDR3. After removal of 4 bases from V and 7 bases from J, the junction contained 6 bases not matched to a gene. CDR3 sequence: CASSSLAGGPNEQFF. CDR3 sequence (DNA): TGTGCCAGCAGTTCCTTAGCGGGGGGGCCTAATGAGCAGTTCTTC.

The chain recombines TRBV10-3 with TRBJ2-3; 12 nucleotides agree with TRBD1. J was trimmed by 3 bases and V by 4 bases; bases with no gene match: 5. The CDR3 runs to 16 residues. The V gene's germline CDR1 is ENHRY and CDR2 SYGVKD. As DNA, the CDR3 is TGTGCCATCAGTGGGGGACAGGGGGCGACTACAGATACGCAGTATTTT. This encodes CAISGGQGATTDTQYF.

V and J are TRBV18 and TRBJ1-5; possible D gene TRBD1, 5 bases. Trimming shortened V by 3 bases and J by 4 bases, and 7 bases separated the two germline ends. Germline CDR1 and CDR2: KGHSH and LQKENI. The CDR3 has 13 amino acids. CDR3 DNA: TGTGCCAGCTCACCGGGGGGAAATCAGCCCCAGCATTTT. Encoded protein: CASSPGGNQPQHF.

The chain links TRBV29-1 to TRBJ2-1; the D gene is possibly TRBD1 (5 bases). V gave up 3 bases and J gave up 12 bases, with 15 bases separating them. The CDR3 contains 12 residues. CDR1 is SQVTM, CDR2 ANQGSEA, per germline. In nucleotides, the CDR3 is TGCAGCGTTGACGGTCAGGGTTATGGGCAGTTCTTC. Its protein product is CSVDGQGYGQFF.

The rearrangement joins TRBV2 to TRBJ2-1; D not certain. Germline values: CDR1 SNHLY, CDR2 FYNNEI. This CDR3 contains 14 residues. V was shortened by 7 bases and J by 4 bases, with 14 bases between the two germline ends. CDR3 residues: CASTPAATYNEQFF. In DNA, the CDR3 is TGTGCCAGCACGCCTGCGGCTACTTACAATGAGCAGTTCTTC.